This T cell receptor (beta chain) was documented in a study of beta chain features in type 1 diabetes. Details on this clone: Different DNA sequences within this sample yield the same CDR3.

The CDR3 contains 11 residues. V gave up 3 bases and J gave up 4 bases, with 3 bases separating them. Germline V CDR1 and CDR2: GTSNPN, SVGIG (reference sequence). Sequencing targeted expressed TCRB transcripts, as all isolated RNA had been reverse transcribed. Sequencing was performed with immunoSEQ multiplex PCR; in TCRdb, only in-frame clones are kept and a portion is missing. The table shows under 300,000 clones, with 27% occurring only once. Sequencing was performed on central memory CD4+ T cells from blood. The chain is built from TRBV30 and TRBJ1-4; no clear D. This TCR was sampled from a man aged 25 to 40 in good health. The CDR3 coding sequence is TGTGCCTGGAGCCGTAATGAAAAACTGTTTTTT. Its translation is CAWSRNEKLFF.